One and the same sample provided the 7 T cell receptor beta chains below, sequenced in a study of patients and donors after allogeneic stem cell transplantation. In TCRdb, the RT-PCR reads were re-called with MiXCR into one record per CDR3 protein. The sample lists 25,000 to 30,000 distinct CDR3 sequences, over 7% seen once, with approximately 48% in the top ten. Sequenced sample: blood, either unsorted or a sorted T cell fraction (not recorded which). The receptors shown here come from a human donor who was either an allogeneic HSCT recipient or a stem cell or donor lymphocyte infusion donor (not recorded which). It is not recorded whose cells these are; they may come from a transplant donor.

This clonotype was found a few times. This chain joins TRBV10-3 and TRBJ2-2; D is unresolved. Germline lookup yields CDR1 ENHRY and CDR2 SYGVKD. The CDR3 has 13 residues. Trimming removed 5 bases from V and 7 bases from J, with 11 bases in between. The CDR3 sequence: CAISPAGNGELFF. CDR3 DNA sequence: TGTGCCATCAGTCCGGCTGGGAACGGGGAGCTGTTTTTT.

This clonotype was observed a handful of times. This chain uses TRBV20-1 with TRBJ2-5, with TRBD2 identical over 7 bases. Germline V gene sequence: CDR1 DFQATT, CDR2 SNEGSKA (reference sequence). The CDR3 contains 15 residues. The trim removed 0 bases at V and 9 bases at J, leaving 13 bases unmatched. DNA of the CDR3: TGCAGTGCTAGAGATCTGGGGACTACCTCTCTTCCCCAGTACTTC. This gives the protein CSARDLGTTSLPQYF.

The chain carries TRBV29-1 and TRBJ2-2; no clear D gene. Deletions cut 7 bases from V and 6 bases from J, with 12 bases between. The CDR3 extends over 12 amino acids. Per germline, CDR1 SQVTM and CDR2 ANQGSEA. CDR3 DNA: TGCAGCGCAGGAGCGCCCGCCGGGGAGCTGTTTTTT. Translation: CSAGAPAGELFF.

This clonotype was detected only a few times. V and J are TRBV7-9 and TRBJ2-3, with D hard to call. The CDR3 is 13 amino acids. Germline V gene lookup returns CDR1 SEHNR and CDR2 FQNEAQ (reference sequence). Trimming left V 4 bases short and J 5 bases short, with 10 bases between. CDR3 sequence: CASSSIWGDTQYF. The CDR3 DNA sequence: TGTGCCAGCAGCTCTATATGGGGAGATACGCAGTATTTT.

This clonotype was counted only a few times. J is TRBJ2-3 and V is TRBV5-8; tentatively, D is TRBD2 (6 bases). V was trimmed by 0 bases and J by 1 base, leaving 12 bases between them. The CDR3 extends over 16 amino acids. Germline CDR1 and CDR2: SGHTS and YDEGEE. CDR3: CASSLGRGDGTDTQYF. DNA for the CDR3: TGTGCCAGCAGCTTGGGGCGCGGGGACGGCACAGATACGCAGTATTTT.

This clonotype was picked up a small number of times. The chain combines TRBV2 with TRBJ2-7; D is possibly TRBD1 (6 bases). This CDR3 contains 13 residues. The ends were cut back, 6 bases at V and 2 bases at J, with 11 bases in the middle. Germline lookup yields CDR1 SNHLY and CDR2 FYNNEI. The CDR3 DNA follows: TGTGCCAGCAGGAAGACAGGAACCTACGAGCAGTACTTC. It encodes CASRKTGTYEQYF.

This clonotype has more than one count but fewer than ten. The CDR3 nucleotides read TGTGCCTGGAGTGTGTATTCCTCTACTAATAATTCACCCCTCCACTTT. As protein: CAWSVYSSTNNSPLHF. This chain joins TRBV30 and TRBJ1-6; no clear D. The length of the CDR3 is 16 residues. The V gene lost 0 bases and the J gene lost 5 bases, with 14 bases spanning the gap. From germline, CDR1 is GTSNPN and CDR2 SVGIG (reference sequence).